This T cell receptor beta chain was identified during a study of blood T cell repertoires in COVID-19. In the authors' workflow: Reference gene primers were amplified, and this amplification served to estimate nucleated cell counts. Some clones are missing from TCRdb's copy, which holds only in-frame ones; the method was immunoSEQ multiplex PCR. That table supplies the V and J calls and clone size; D and trimming were determined from the DNA. The sample lists over 130,000 clones, about 90% seen once, with 10% to 13% in the top ten. Trimming left V 2 bases short and J 0 bases short, with 10 bases between. CDR3 length: 15 residues. Germline lookup yields CDR1 SGHTA and CDR2 FQGNSA.

The chain has TRBV7-2 and TRBJ1-1, with D unclear. The TCR was taken from a man aged 55-75 years with active or convalescent COVID-19. Material: peripheral blood. The CDR3 DNA reads TGTGCCAGCAGCTTATCCGCGGGGATGAACACTGAAGCTTTCTTT. Protein sequence: CASSLSAGMNTEAFF.